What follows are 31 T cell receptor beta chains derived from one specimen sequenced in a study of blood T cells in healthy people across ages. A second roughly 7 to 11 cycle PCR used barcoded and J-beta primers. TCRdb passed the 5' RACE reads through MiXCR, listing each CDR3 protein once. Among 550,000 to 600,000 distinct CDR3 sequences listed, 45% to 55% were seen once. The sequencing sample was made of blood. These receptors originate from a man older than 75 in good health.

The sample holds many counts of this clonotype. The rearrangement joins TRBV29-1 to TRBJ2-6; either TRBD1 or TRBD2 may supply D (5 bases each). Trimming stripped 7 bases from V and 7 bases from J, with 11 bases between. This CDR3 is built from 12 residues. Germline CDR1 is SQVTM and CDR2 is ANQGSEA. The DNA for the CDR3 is TGCAGCGCCCAAGGGGACGCCAACGTCCTGACTTTC. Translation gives CSAQGDANVLTF.

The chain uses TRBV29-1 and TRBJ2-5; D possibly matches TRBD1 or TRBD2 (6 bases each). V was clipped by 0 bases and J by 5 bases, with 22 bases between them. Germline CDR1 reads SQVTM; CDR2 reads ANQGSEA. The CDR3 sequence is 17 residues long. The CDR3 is CSVEDGRLHVGGETQYF. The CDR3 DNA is TGCAGCGTTGAAGATGGTCGTTTACATGTAGGGGGGGAGACCCAGTACTTC.

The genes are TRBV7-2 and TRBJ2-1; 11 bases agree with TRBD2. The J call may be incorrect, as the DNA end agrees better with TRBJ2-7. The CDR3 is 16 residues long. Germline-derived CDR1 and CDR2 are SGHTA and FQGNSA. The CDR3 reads CASSFTLAGDNNEQYF. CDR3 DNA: TGTGCCAGCAGCTTTACACTAGCGGGGGATAACAATGAGCAGTACTTC.

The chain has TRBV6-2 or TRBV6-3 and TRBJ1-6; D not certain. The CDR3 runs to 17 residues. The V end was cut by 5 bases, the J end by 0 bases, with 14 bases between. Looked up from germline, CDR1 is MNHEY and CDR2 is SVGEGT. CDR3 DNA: TGTGCCAGCAGTCCCTGGACTTACAGCTCCTATAATTCACCCCTCCACTTT. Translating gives CASSPWTYSSYNSPLHF.

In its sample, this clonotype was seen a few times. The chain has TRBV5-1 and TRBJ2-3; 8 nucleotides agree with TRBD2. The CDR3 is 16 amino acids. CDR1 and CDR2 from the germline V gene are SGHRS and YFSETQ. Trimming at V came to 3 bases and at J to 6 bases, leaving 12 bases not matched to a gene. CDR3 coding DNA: TGCGCCAGCAGCTACCCGGAGCGGGAGATCCGTGATACGCAGTATTTT. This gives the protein CASSYPEREIRDTQYF.

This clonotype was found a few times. The CDR3 sequence is CASSRRGTQETQYF. Written as DNA, the CDR3 is TGTGCCAGCAGCAGGAGGGGGACACAAGAGACCCAGTACTTC. This sequence joins TRBV27 and TRBJ2-5; D possibly uses TRBD1 or TRBD2 (6 bases each). Germline V gene sequence: CDR1 MNHEY, CDR2 SMNVEV (reference sequence). Trimming left V 6 bases short and J 2 bases short, with 13 bases between. The CDR3 extends over 14 amino acids.

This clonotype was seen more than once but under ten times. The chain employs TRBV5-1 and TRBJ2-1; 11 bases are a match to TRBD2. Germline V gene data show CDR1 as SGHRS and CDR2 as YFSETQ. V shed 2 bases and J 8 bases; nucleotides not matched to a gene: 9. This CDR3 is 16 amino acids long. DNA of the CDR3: TGCGCCAGCAGCTTCTTTACTAGCGGGGGTACGGATGAGCAGTTCTTC. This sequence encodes CASSFFTSGGTDEQFF.

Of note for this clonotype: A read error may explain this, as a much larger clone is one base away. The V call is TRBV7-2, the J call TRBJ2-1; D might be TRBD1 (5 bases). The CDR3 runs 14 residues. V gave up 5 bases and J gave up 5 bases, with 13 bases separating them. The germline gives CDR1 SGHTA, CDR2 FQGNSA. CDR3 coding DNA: TGTGCCAGCAGCGTAAGGGGTCAGCACAATGAGCAGTTCTTC. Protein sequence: CASSVRGQHNEQFF.

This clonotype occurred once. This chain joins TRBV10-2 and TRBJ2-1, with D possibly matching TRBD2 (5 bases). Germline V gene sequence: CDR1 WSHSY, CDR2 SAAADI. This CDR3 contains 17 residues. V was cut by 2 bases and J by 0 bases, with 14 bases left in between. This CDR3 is CASSEGIRDSSYNEQFF. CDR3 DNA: TGCGCCAGCAGTGAGGGCATCCGGGATAGCTCCTACAATGAGCAGTTCTTC.

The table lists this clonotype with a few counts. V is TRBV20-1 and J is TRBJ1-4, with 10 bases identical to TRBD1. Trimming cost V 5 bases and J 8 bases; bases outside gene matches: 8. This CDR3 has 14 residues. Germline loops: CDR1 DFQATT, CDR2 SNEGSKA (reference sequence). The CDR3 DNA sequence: TGCAGTGCTGGTCCCGGGACAGGGGACGAAAAACTGTTTTTT. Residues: CSAGPGTGDEKLFF.

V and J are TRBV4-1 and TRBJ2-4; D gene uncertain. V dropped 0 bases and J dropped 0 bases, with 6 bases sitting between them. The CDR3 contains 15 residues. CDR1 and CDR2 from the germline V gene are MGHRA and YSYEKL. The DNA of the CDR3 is TGCGCCAGCAGCCAAGACATGGTAGCCAAAAACATTCAGTACTTC. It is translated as CASSQDMVAKNIQYF.

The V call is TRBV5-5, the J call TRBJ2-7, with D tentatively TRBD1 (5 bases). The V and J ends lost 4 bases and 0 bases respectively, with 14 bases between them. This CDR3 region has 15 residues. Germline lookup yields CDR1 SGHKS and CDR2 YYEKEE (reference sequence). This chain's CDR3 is CASSLTVISSYEQYF. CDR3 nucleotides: TGTGCCAGCAGCCTGACAGTTATTAGCTCCTACGAGCAGTACTTC.

In nucleotides, the CDR3 is TGCAGTGTGGCGGGCGGAGAGCAAAACTATGGCTACACCTTC. Translated, it gives CSVAGGEQNYGYTF. The rearrangement uses TRBV20-1 and TRBJ1-2, with no clear D. This CDR3 has 14 residues. Trimming took 7 bases from V and 2 from J, leaving 17 bases between them. Per the germline V gene, CDR1 is DFQATT and CDR2 is SNEGSKA (reference sequence).

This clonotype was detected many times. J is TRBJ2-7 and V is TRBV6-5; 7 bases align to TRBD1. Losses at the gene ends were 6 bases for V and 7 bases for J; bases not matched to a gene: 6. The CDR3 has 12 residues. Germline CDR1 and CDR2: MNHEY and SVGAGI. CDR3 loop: CASSNSGGEQYF. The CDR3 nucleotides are TGTGCCAGCAGCAATTCAGGGGGAGAGCAGTACTTC.

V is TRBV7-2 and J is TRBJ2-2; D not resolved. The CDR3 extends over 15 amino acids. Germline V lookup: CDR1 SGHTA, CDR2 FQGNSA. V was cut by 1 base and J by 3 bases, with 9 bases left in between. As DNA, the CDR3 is TGTGCCAGCAGCTTAGGGACCCCGGACACCGGGGAGCTGTTTTTT. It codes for CASSLGTPDTGELFF.

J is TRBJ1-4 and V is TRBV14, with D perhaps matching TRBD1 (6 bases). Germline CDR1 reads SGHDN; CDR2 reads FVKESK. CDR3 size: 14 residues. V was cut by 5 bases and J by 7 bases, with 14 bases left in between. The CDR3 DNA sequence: TGTGCCAGCAGCTCCCGGACAGTAGCTGAAAAACTGTTTTTT. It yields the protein CASSSRTVAEKLFF. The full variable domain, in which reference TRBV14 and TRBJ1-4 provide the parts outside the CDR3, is EAGVTQFPSHSVIEKGQTVTLRCDPISGHDNLYWYRRVMGKEIKFLLHFVKESKQDESGMPNNRFLAERTGGTYSTLKVQPAELEDSGVYFCASSSRTVAEKLFFGSGTQLSVL.

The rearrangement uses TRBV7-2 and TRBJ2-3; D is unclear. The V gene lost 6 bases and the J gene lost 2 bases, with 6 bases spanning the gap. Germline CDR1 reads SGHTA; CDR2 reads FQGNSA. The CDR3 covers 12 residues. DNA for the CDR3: TGTGCCAGCAGTTATAACACAGATACGCAGTATTTT. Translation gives CASSYNTDTQYF.

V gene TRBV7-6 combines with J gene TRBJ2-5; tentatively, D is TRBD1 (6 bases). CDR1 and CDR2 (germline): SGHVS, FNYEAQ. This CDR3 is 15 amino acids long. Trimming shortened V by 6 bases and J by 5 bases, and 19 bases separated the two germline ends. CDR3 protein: CASSYNQGSGETQYF. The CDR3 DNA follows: TGTGCCAGCAGTTACAATCAGGGGTCCGGGGAGACCCAGTACTTC. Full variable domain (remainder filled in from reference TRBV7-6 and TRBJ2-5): GAGVSQSPRYKVTKRGQDVALRCDPISGHVSLYWYRQALGQGPEFLTYFNYEAQQDKSGLPNDRFSAERPEGSISTLTIQRTEQRDSAMYRCASSYNQGSGETQYFGPGTRLLVL.

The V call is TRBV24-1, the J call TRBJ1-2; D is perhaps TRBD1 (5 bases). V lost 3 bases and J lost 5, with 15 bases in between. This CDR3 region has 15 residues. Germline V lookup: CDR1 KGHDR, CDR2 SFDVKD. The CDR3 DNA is TGTGCCACCAGTGATGGGGAGGGGAGTCTTTATGGCTACACCTTC. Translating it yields CATSDGEGSLYGYTF.

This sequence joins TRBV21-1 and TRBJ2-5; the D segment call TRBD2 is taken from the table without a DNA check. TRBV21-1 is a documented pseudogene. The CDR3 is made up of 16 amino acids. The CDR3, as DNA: TGTGCCAGCAGCGGCCTCCAAGCCCGATCCCAAGAGACCCAGTACTTC. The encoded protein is CASSGLQARSQETQYF.

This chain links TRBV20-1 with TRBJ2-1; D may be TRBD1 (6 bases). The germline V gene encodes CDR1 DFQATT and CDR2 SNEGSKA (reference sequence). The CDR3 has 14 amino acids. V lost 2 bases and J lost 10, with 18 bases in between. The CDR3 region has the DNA TGCAGTGCTAGAAAGGACTCCCTTAGGGGGGAGCAGTTCTTC. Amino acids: CSARKDSLRGEQFF.

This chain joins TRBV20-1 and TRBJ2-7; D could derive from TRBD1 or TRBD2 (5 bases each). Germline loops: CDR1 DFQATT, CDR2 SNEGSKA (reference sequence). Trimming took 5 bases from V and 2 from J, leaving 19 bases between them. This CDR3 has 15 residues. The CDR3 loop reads CSAPRFGTGAYEQYF. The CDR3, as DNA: TGCAGTGCTCCCAGATTTGGGACCGGTGCCTACGAGCAGTACTTC.

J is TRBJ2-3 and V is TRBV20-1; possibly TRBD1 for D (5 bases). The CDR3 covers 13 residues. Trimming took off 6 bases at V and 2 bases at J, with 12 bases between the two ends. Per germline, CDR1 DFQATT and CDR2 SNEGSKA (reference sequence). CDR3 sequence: CSAPQEITDTQYF. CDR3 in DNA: TGCAGTGCCCCACAGGAGATCACAGATACGCAGTATTTT.

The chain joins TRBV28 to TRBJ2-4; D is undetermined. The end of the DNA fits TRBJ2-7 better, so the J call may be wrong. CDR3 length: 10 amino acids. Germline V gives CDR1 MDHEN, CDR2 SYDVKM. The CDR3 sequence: CASSKYEQYF. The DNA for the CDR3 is TGTGCCAGCAGTAAGTACGAGCAGTACTTC.

The CDR3 DNA follows: TGTGCCGGACACAGGGCGGATGTCTATGGCTACACCTTC. Amino acids: CAGHRADVYGYTF. The chain joins TRBV2 to TRBJ1-2, with D maybe TRBD1 (6 bases). CDR1 SNHLY and CDR2 FYNNEI come from the germline V gene. CDR3 size: 13 residues. Trimming cost V 11 bases and J 4 bases, with 17 bases left between them.

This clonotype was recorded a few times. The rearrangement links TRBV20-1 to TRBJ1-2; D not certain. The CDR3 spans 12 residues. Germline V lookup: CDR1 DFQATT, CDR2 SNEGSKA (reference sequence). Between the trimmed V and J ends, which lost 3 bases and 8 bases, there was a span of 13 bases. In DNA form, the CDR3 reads TGCAGTGCTAGCGTCCGGGTGGACGGCTACACCTTC. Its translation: CSASVRVDGYTF.

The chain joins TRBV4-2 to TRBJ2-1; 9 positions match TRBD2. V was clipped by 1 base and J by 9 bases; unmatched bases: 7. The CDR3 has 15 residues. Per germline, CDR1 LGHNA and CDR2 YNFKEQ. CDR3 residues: CASSQGEGGRVEQFF. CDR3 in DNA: TGTGCCAGCAGCCAAGGGGAAGGCGGGAGGGTTGAGCAGTTCTTC.

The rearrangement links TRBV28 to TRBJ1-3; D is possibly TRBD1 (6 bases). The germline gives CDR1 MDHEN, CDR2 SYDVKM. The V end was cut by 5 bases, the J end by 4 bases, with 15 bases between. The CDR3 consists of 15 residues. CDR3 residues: CASSPAQGLGNTIYF. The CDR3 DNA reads TGTGCCAGCAGTCCCGCCCAGGGGTTGGGAAACACCATATATTTT.

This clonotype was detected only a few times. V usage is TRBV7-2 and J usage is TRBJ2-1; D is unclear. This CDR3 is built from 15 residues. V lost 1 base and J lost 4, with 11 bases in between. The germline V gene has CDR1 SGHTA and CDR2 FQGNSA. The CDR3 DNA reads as TGTGCCAGCAGCTTAGGGTGGGGTTCATACAATGAGCAGTTCTTC. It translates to CASSLGWGSYNEQFF.

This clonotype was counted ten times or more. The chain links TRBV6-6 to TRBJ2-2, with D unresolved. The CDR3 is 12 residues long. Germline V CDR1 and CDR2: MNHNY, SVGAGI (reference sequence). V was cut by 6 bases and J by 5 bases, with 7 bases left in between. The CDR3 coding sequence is TGTGCCAGCAGACCCGAGACCGGGGAGCTGTTTTTT. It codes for CASRPETGELFF.

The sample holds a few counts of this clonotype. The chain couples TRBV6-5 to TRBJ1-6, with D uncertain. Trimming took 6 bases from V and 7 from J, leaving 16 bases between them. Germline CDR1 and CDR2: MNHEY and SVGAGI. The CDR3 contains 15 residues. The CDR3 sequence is CASRFAGNSNSPLHF. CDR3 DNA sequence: TGTGCCAGCAGATTTGCGGGAAATTCGAATTCACCCCTCCACTTT.